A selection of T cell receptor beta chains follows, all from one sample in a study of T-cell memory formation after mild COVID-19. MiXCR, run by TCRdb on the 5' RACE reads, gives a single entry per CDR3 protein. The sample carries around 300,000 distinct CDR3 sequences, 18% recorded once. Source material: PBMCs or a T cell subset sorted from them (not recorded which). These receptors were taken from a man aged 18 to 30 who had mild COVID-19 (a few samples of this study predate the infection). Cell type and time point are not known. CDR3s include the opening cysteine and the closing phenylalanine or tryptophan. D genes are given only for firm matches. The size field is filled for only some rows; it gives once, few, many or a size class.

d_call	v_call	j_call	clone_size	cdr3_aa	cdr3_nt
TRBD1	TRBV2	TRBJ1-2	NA	CASSQDRGRYGYTF	TGTGCCAGCAGTCAGGACAGGGGACGGTATGGCTACACCTTC
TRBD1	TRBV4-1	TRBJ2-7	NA	CASSQPPGTGGYEQYF	TGCGCCAGCAGCCAACCTCCCGGGACAGGGGGCTACGAGCAGTACTTC
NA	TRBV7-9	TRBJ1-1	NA	CASSPPGATEAFF	TGTGCCAGCAGCCCCCCGGGGGCGACTGAAGCTTTCTTT
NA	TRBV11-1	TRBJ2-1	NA	CASSFSRNNEQFF	TGTGCCAGCAGCTTTAGCAGGAACAATGAGCAGTTCTTC
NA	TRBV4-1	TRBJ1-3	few	CASSLDRTRGNTIYF	TGCGCCAGCAGCCTCGACAGGACTAGGGGGAACACCATATATTTT
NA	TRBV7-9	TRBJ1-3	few	CASSLSTGGNTIYF	TGTGCCAGCAGCTTATCAACAGGTGGAAACACCATATATTTT
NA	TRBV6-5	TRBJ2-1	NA	CASSYSDGSYNEQFF	TGTGCCAGCAGTTACTCGGACGGCTCCTACAATGAGCAGTTCTTC
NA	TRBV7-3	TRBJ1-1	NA	CASSLDSSTEAFF	TGTGCCAGCAGCTTAGACAGTAGCACTGAAGCTTTCTTT
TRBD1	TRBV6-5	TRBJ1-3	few	CASRRDRGDTIYF	TGTGCCAGCAGGCGGGACAGGGGGGACACCATATATTTT
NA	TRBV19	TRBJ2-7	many	CASSIDTGRPYEQYF	TGTGCCAGTAGTATAGATACAGGGAGGCCATACGAGCAGTACTTC
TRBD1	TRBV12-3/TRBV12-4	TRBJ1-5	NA	CASSGQGTSQPQHF	TGTGCCAGCAGTGGACAGGGGACAAGTCAGCCCCAGCATTTT
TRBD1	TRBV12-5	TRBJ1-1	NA	CASAPGTGIGAFF	TGTGCTAGTGCCCCCGGGACAGGGATAGGAGCTTTCTTT
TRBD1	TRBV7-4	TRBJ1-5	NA	CASSLNTGQWIHSNQPQHF	TGTGCCAGCAGCTTAAATACGGGACAGTGGATTCATAGCAATCAGCCCCAGCATTTT
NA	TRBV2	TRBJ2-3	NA	CASSEARADSRGTQYF	TGTGCCAGCAGTGAAGCGAGGGCGGACAGCCGGGGTACGCAGTATTTT
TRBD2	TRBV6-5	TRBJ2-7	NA	CASSMTSGGATGYEQYF	TGTGCCAGCAGTATGACTAGCGGGGGAGCTACGGGCTACGAGCAGTACTTC
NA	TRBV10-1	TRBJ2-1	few	CASSESRTASNRFF	TGCGCCAGCAGTGAGAGCCGGACAGCAAGTAATCGGTTCTTC
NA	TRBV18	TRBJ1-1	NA	CASSPTGGTEAFF	TGTGCCAGCTCACCCACGGGGGGCACTGAAGCTTTCTTT
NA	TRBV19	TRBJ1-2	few	CASSIEPANYGYTF	TGTGCCAGTAGTATAGAACCGGCTAACTATGGCTACACCTTC
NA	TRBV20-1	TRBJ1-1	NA	CSASAGRMNTEAFF	TGCAGTGCTAGTGCTGGCAGGATGAACACTGAAGCTTTCTTT
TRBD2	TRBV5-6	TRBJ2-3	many	CASSSRTSGGDTQYF	TGTGCCAGCAGCTCCCGGACTAGCGGGGGAGATACGCAGTATTTT
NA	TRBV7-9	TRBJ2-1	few	CASSLEFNEQFF	TGTGCCAGCAGCTTAGAGTTTAATGAGCAGTTCTTC
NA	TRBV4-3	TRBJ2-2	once	CASSQYDAGELFF	TGCGCCAGCAGCCAATATGATGCCGGGGAGCTGTTTTTT
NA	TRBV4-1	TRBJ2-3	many	CASSQHPGGSSTDTQYF	TGCGCCAGCAGCCAACATCCCGGGGGCTCTAGCACAGATACGCAGTATTTT
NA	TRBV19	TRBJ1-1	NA	CASSIRQQLNTEAFF	TGTGCCAGTAGTATTCGTCAGCAGCTAAACACTGAAGCTTTCTTT
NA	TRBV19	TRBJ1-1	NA	CASSITFNTEAFF	TGTGCCAGTAGTATAACCTTTAACACTGAAGCTTTCTTT
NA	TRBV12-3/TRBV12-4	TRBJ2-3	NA	CASSPRVSGDTQYF	TGTGCCAGCAGCCCAAGGGTTTCGGGAGATACGCAGTATTTT
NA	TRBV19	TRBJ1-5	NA	CATGPGGRNQPQHF	TGTGCCACGGGGCCTGGGGGGCGGAATCAGCCCCAGCATTTT
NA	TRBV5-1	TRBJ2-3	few	CASSSRSGSTDTQYF	TGCGCCAGCAGCTCAAGATCAGGGAGCACAGATACGCAGTATTTT
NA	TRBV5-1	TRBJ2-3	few	CASSPPSSTDTQYF	TGCGCCAGCAGCCCTCCCTCTAGCACAGATACGCAGTATTTT
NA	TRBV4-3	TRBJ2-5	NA	CASSQEEVGLGQETQYF	TGCGCCAGCAGCCAAGAGGAGGTGGGCCTGGGCCAAGAGACCCAGTACTTC
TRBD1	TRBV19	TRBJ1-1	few	CASSRETGITEAFF	TGTGCCAGTAGTCGGGAGACAGGGATCACTGAAGCTTTCTTT
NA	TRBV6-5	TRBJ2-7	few	CASSDRGHPLGGQYF	TGTGCCAGCAGCGACCGAGGACACCCCTTAGGTGGACAGTACTTC
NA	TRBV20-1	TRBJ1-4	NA	CSARDLVGSTNEKLFF	TGCAGTGCTAGAGATCTGGTCGGGTCAACTAATGAAAAACTGTTTTTT
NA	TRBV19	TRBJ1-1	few	CASSIGRDTEAFF	TGTGCCAGTAGTATCGGCCGGGACACTGAAGCTTTCTTT
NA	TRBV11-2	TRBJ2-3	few	CASSLTGGRDTQYF	TGTGCCAGCAGCTTAACCGGGGGTAGGGATACGCAGTATTTT
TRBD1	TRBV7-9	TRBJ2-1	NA	CASSLPFLGQGGFF	TGTGCCAGCAGTTTACCTTTTTTGGGACAGGGAGGGTTCTTC
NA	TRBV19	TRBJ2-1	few	CASNRGDEQFF	TGTGCCAGTAACCGGGGCGATGAGCAGTTCTTC
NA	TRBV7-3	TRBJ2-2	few	CASSLVHNTGELFF	TGTGCCAGCAGCTTAGTGCATAACACCGGGGAGCTGTTTTTT
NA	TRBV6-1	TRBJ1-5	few	CASNREGGDQPQHF	TGTGCCAGCAACAGGGAAGGGGGAGATCAGCCCCAGCATTTT
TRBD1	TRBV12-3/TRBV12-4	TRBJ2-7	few	CASTWTGGIGEQYF	TGTGCCAGCACGTGGACAGGGGGAATAGGCGAGCAGTACTTC
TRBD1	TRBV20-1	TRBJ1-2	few	CSAERQGLRQGSYTF	TGCAGTGCGGAGAGACAGGGCCTAAGGCAAGGGAGCTACACCTTC
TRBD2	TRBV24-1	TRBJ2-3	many	CATSPRAGAADTQYF	TGTGCCACTTCACCGAGAGCGGGGGCTGCAGATACGCAGTATTTT
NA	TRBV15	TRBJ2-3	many	CATSRDTDTQYF	TGTGCCACCAGCAGAGACACAGATACGCAGTATTTT
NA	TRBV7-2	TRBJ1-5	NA	CASSLRGAIGNQPQHF	TGTGCCAGCAGCTTACGGGGGGCGATTGGCAATCAGCCCCAGCATTTT
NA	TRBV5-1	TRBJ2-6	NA	CASSLQAGFSGANVLTF	TGCGCCAGCAGCTTGCAGGCAGGCTTCTCTGGGGCCAACGTCCTGACTTTC